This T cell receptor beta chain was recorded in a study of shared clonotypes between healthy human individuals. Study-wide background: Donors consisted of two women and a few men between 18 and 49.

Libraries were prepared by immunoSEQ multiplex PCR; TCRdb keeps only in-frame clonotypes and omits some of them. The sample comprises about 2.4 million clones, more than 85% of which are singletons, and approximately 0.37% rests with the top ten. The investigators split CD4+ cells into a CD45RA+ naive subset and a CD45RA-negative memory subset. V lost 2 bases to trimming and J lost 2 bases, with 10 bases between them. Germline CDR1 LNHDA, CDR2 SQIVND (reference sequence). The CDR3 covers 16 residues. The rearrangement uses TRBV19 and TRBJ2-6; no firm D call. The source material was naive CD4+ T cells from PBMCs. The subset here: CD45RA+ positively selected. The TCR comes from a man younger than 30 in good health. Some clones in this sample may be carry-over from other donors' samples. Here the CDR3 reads CASSIIAAPGANVLTF. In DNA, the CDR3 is TGTGCCAGTAGTATAATCGCGGCCCCTGGGGCCAACGTCCTGACTTTC.